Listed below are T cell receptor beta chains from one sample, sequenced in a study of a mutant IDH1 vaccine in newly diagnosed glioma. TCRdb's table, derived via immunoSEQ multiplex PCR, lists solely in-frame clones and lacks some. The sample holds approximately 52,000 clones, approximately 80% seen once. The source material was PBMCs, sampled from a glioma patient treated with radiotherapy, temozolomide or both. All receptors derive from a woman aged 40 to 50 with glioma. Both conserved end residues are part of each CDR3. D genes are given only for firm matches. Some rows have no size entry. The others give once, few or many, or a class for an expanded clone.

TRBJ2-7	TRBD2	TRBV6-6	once	TGTGCCAGCAGTTACTCGGGGGGGGTTAGTTCCTACGAGCAGTACTTC	CASSYSGGVSSYEQYF
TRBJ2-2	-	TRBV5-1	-	TGCGCCAGCAGCCCCCAGGCCTCGAACACCGGGGAGCTGTTTTTT	CASSPQASNTGELFF
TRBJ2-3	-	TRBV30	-	TGTGCCTGGAGTGTGAAGGCGGGCACAGATACGCAGTATTTT	CAWSVKAGTDTQYF
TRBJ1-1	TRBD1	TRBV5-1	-	TGCGCCAGCAGCTTGGCGGGACAGGGGGCGCTGGCTTTCTTT	CASSLAGQGALAFF
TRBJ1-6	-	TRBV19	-	TGTGCCAGTAGTATAGATGGCTTCAGCTCCTATAATTCACCCCTCCACTTT	CASSIDGFSSYNSPLHF
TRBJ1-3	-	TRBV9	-	TGTGCCAGCAGCGTCCACAGGGCTTCTGGAAACACCATATATTTT	CASSVHRASGNTIYF
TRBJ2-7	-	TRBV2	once	TGTGCCAGCAGTGATTTCAGTGGCTCCTACGAGCAGTACTTC	CASSDFSGSYEQYF
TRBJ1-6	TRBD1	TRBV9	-	TGTGCCAGCAGTGGACAGGGGAATTCACCCCTCCACTTT	CASSGQGNSPLHF
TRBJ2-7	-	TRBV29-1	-	TGCAGCGTTTGGACCCGCTCCTACGAGCAGTACTTC	CSVWTRSYEQYF
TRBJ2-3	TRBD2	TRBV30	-	TGTGCCTGGAGAGTTCTCAGGACTAGCGGGGGCACAGATACGCAGTATTTT	CAWRVLRTSGGTDTQYF
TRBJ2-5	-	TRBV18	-	TGTGCCAGCTCACCACCGAGCAGGGCGGAGACCCAGTACTTC	CASSPPSRAETQYF
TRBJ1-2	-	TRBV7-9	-	TGTGCCAGCAGCTTAGTGAGCCGTGGAAGAACCTTC	CASSLVSRGRTF
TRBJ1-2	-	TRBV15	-	TGTGCCACCAGCAGAGATACGACAGGTCAGAATGGCTACACCTTC	CATSRDTTGQNGYTF
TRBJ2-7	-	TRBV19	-	TGTGCCAGTGGACCCCGGGGGGCAATCGGAGAGCAGTACTTC	CASGPRGAIGEQYF
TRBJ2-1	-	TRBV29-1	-	TGCAGCGGGAGAGGCGTCGGGGGAAGCTCCTACAATGAGCAGTTCTTC	CSGRGVGGSSYNEQFF
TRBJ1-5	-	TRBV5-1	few	TGCGCCAGCAGCTTTGGGGACTATAGCAATCAGCCCCAGCATTTT	CASSFGDYSNQPQHF
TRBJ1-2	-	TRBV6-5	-	TGTGCCAGCAGAAACGGGGGAGGCTATGGCTACACCTTC	CASRNGGGYGYTF
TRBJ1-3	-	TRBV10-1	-	TGCGCCAGCAGCCAAAGTTCGGGAGCCTCTGGAAACACCATATATTTT	CASSQSSGASGNTIYF
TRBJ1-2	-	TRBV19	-	TGTGCCAGTAGTATAGGGGTCACTCTAGTTGGCTACACCTTC	CASSIGVTLVGYTF
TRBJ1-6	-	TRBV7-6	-	TGTGCCAGCAGCCGAACTGGCAGGGGTGATTCACCCCTCCACTTT	CASSRTGRGDSPLHF
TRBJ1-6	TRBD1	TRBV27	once	TGTGCCAGCAGACTCATAGGACAGGACAATTCACCCCTCCACTTT	CASRLIGQDNSPLHF
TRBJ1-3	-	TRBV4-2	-	TGTGCCAGCAGCCAGGGGGACGGAGACTCTGGAAACACCATATATTTT	CASSQGDGDSGNTIYF
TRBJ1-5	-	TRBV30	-	TGTGCCTGGGACGACGGCCTCAATCAGCCCCAGCATTTT	CAWDDGLNQPQHF
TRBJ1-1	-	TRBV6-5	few	TGTGCCAGCAGGGGCTACGGGAACACTGAAGCTTTCTTT	CASRGYGNTEAFF
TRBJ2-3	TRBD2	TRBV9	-	TGTGCCAGCAGCGTAGCGGGAGGCGCGGGGTCCGCGGATACGCAGTATTTT	CASSVAGGAGSADTQYF
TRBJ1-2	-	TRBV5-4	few	TGTGCCAGCAGCTTGGGGGGGGACTATGGCTACACCTTC	CASSLGGDYGYTF
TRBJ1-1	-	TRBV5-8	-	TGTGCCAGCAGCCGGGACACCCGGGAGGCGGTTGAAGCTTTCTTT	CASSRDTREAVEAFF
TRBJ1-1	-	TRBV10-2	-	TGCGCCAGCAGTGATGAGGTGGGGCCCATGAACACTGAAGCTTTCTTT	CASSDEVGPMNTEAFF
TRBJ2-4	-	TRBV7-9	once	TGTGCCAGCAGCTTAGATAGGATCAGAAAGTACTTC	CASSLDRIRKYF
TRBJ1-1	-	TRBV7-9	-	TGTGCCAGCAGCTTAGTTCAGGGGCTCCTCATGAACACTGAAGCTTTCTTT	CASSLVQGLLMNTEAFF
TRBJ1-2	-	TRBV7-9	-	TGTGCCAGCAGCGCTAAGGGACACCTTAACTATGGCTACACCTTC	CASSAKGHLNYGYTF